These 11 T cell receptor beta chains share one sample of origin, sequenced in a study of cytomegalovirus exposure and HLA in healthy donors. This PCR relied on a set of 60 Vbeta primers and 13 Jbeta primers. Libraries were prepared by immunoSEQ multiplex PCR; TCRdb keeps only in-frame clonotypes and omits some of them. In the table there are roughly 81,000 clones, around three quarters of which are singletons. Sequenced: PBMCs. These receptors came from a man younger than 45 in good health and CMV-seronegative.

The CDR3 sequence is CASSQPLNTGELFF. The CDR3 DNA sequence: TGCGCCAGCAGCCAACCCCTAAACACCGGGGAGCTGTTTTTT. This chain joins TRBV4-1 and TRBJ2-2; D uncertain. CDR3 length equals 14 residues. V dropped 2 bases and J dropped 2 bases, with 6 bases sitting between them. Germline CDR1 MGHRA, CDR2 YSYEKL.

The chain combines TRBV27 with TRBJ2-3; D gene uncertain. CDR1 MNHEY and CDR2 SMNVEV come from the germline V gene (reference sequence). The CDR3 consists of 13 residues. With 5 bases removed from V and 6 bases from J, the gap between germline ends came to 12 bases. CDR3 DNA: TGTGCCAGCAGTGTTTCTCTTCCCGATACGCAGTATTTT. Protein sequence: CASSVSLPDTQYF.

This clone was seen more than once but under ten times. The chain couples TRBV4-1 to TRBJ1-4, with TRBD1 identical over 7 bases. The CDR3 sequence is 15 residues long. Germline V gene sequence: CDR1 MGHRA, CDR2 YSYEKL. V was clipped by 4 bases and J by 10 bases; unmatched bases: 12. CDR3 residues: CASSPPPGQQRKLFF. CDR3 DNA: TGCGCCAGCAGCCCCCCGCCGGGACAGCAGAGAAAACTGTTTTTT.

This clone came up once. The chain is built from TRBV7-6 and TRBJ1-1; D is perhaps TRBD1 (6 bases). V shed 1 base and J shed 4 bases, with 10 bases lying between them. CDR1 is SGHVS and CDR2 is FNYEAQ in the germline V gene. The CDR3 spans 14 residues. The CDR3 protein is CASSLEGESTEAFF. CDR3 DNA: TGTGCCAGCAGCTTAGAGGGGGAGAGCACTGAAGCTTTCTTT.

This chain links TRBV18 with TRBJ2-5, with D maybe TRBD1 (5 bases). The DNA end is a closer match to TRBJ2-7, so the J assignment may be wrong. The CDR3 is 15 amino acids. In germline, CDR1 is KGHSH, CDR2 LQKENI. CDR3 region: CASSPFVDSTYEQYF. As DNA, the CDR3 is TGTGCCAGCTCACCATTTGTTGACAGTACCTACGAGCAGTACTTC.

V gene TRBV6-1 combines with J gene TRBJ2-7; TRBD1 is a possible D gene (6 bases). Per germline, CDR1 MNHNS and CDR2 SASEGT. CDR3 length: 11 residues. V lost 6 bases, J lost 7 bases, and 10 bases lay in between. CDR3 sequence (DNA): TGTGCCAGCAGGGACAGATGGGAGCAGTACTTC. It specifies CASRDRWEQYF.

The chain joins TRBV7-9 to TRBJ2-2, with D unclear. V dropped 7 bases and J dropped 2 bases, with 11 bases sitting between them. CDR1 is SEHNR and CDR2 is FQNEAQ in the germline V gene (reference sequence). The CDR3 has 14 amino acids. For the CDR3, the DNA is TGTGCCAGCATCAAACAGCCTAACACCGGGGAGCTGTTTTTT. It specifies CASIKQPNTGELFF.

This clone was counted a few times. The chain couples TRBV9 to TRBJ1-3; D may be TRBD1 (5 bases). V was trimmed by 5 bases and J by 0 bases, leaving 15 bases between them. The germline V gene has CDR1 SGDLS and CDR2 YYNGEE. The CDR3 sequence is 16 residues long. CDR3 coding DNA: TGTGCCAGCAGTCCCCAGGGACTACTCTCTGGAAACACCATATATTTT. It yields the protein CASSPQGLLSGNTIYF.

This chain links TRBV20-1 with TRBJ1-2, with D perhaps TRBD1 (6 bases). V gave up 4 bases and J gave up 6 bases, with 9 bases separating them. The CDR3 covers 11 residues. The V gene's germline CDR1 is DFQATT and CDR2 SNEGSKA (reference sequence). CDR3 protein: CSATPGDGYTF. Here the CDR3 DNA reads TGCAGTGCTACTCCAGGGGATGGCTACACCTTC.

A word on this clone: Germline and junction disagree at one end, which may indicate a read error. The gene calls are TRBV5-1 and TRBJ2-2; 7 bases fit TRBD2. There are 16 residues in the CDR3. Germline V lookup: CDR1 SGHRS, CDR2 YFSETQ. This CDR3 reads CASSRGRELFTGGLFF. The CDR3 nucleotides read TGCGCCAGCAGCAGAGGGCGGGAGCTCTTCACCGGGGGGCTGTTTTTT.

Details on this clone: The same CDR3 can be traced to other DNA sequences in this sample. J is TRBJ2-6 and V is TRBV27, with D possibly matching TRBD1 (6 bases). CDR3 length equals 18 residues. V was shortened by 2 bases and J by 0 bases, with 14 bases between the two germline ends. CDR1 is MNHEY and CDR2 is SMNVEV in the germline V gene (reference sequence). The CDR3: CASSLTQGSLSGANVLTF. The CDR3 DNA reads as TGTGCCAGCAGTTTAACTCAGGGGTCCCTCTCTGGGGCCAACGTCCTGACTTTC.